The 9 T cell receptor beta chains reported below all come from one sample, sequenced in a study of blood T cell repertoires in COVID-19. TCRdb's copy holds only in-frame clones and misses some; the assay was immunoSEQ multiplex PCR. The sample yields around 100,000 clones, around 87% seen once. Source material: peripheral blood. Every receptor here comes from a woman older than 75 with acute or convalescent COVID-19.

V gene TRBV4-1 combines with J gene TRBJ2-5; 9 bases map to TRBD2. V was clipped by 2 bases and J by 0 bases; unmatched bases: 7. CDR1 MGHRA and CDR2 YSYEKL come from the germline V gene. The CDR3 covers 17 residues. CDR3 sequence reads: CASSQSETSGDQETQYF. Here the CDR3 DNA reads TGCGCCAGCAGCCAATCCGAGACTAGCGGTGACCAAGAGACCCAGTACTTC.

The chain couples TRBV30 to TRBJ2-6, with 13 bases identical to TRBD2. The CDR3 covers 20 residues. V lost 1 base to trimming and J lost 0 bases; unmatched junction nucleotides: 9. Germline CDR1 reads GTSNPN; CDR2 reads SVGIG (reference sequence). CDR3 sequence: CAWSGLAGGRRRSGANVLTF. The CDR3, as DNA: TGTGCCTGGAGTGGACTAGCGGGGGGTCGGCGGCGCTCTGGGGCCAACGTCCTGACTTTC.

This clone was seen more than once but under ten times. Additional DNA sequences in this sample encode the identical CDR3. The V gene is TRBV5-1, the J gene TRBJ2-3, with a possible D match to TRBD1 (5 bases). CDR3 size: 14 residues. Trimming took off 0 bases at V and 2 bases at J, with 7 bases between the two ends. CDR1 and CDR2 from the germline V gene are SGHRS and YFSETQ. CDR3 region: CASSLGQFTDTQYF. CDR3 DNA: TGCGCCAGCAGCTTGGGACAGTTCACAGATACGCAGTATTTT.

The sample holds a few counts of this clone. CDR3 sequence reads: CASSSIGGYNSPLHF. The CDR3 DNA follows: TGTGCCAGCAGCAGTATCGGGGGCTATAATTCACCCCTCCACTTT. V and J are TRBV13 and TRBJ1-6, with a weak D call TRBD1 (5 bases). CDR1 and CDR2 (germline): PRHDT, FYEKMQ (reference sequence). CDR3 length: 15 amino acids. V lost 5 bases and J 3 bases, leaving 11 bases between the germline ends.

The CDR3 sequence: CASSLVGLGNTIYF. The CDR3 bases are TGCGCCAGCAGCTTGGTGGGGCTCGGAAACACCATATATTTT. This sequence joins TRBV5-1 and TRBJ1-3; a weak D match, TRBD1 (5 bases). The CDR3 is 14 amino acids. Germline assignment: CDR1 SGHRS and CDR2 YFSETQ. V shed 0 bases and J shed 4 bases, with 8 bases lying between them.

This clone came up a few times. V usage is TRBV12-3 or TRBV12-4 and J usage is TRBJ1-5; perhaps TRBD1 as D (5 bases). The germline V and J ends were trimmed by 11 bases and 2 bases, with 10 bases remaining between them. The CDR3 is 12 amino acids. The CDR3 DNA is TGTGCCTGTCGGGGGGGCAATCAGCCCCAGCATTTT. Translating gives CACRGGNQPQHF.

The J gene is TRBJ2-3, the V gene TRBV10-3; TRBD2 matches at 7 bases. CDR3 length: 16 amino acids. V gave up 2 bases and J gave up 1 base; unmatched junction bases: 6. Germline values: CDR1 ENHRY, CDR2 SYGVKD. The CDR3, as DNA: TGTGCCATCAGTGAGGTCTCCAGCGGGGGCACAGATACGCAGTATTTT. It specifies CAISEVSSGGTDTQYF.

The rearrangement links TRBV20-1 to TRBJ2-1, with TRBD2 matching 9 bases. The CDR3 extends over 14 amino acids. In germline, CDR1 is DFQATT, CDR2 SNEGSKA (reference sequence). J lost 5 bases, V lost 3 bases, and 5 bases had no gene match. This CDR3 reads CSASESGGNNEQFF. CDR3 coding DNA: TGCAGTGCTAGTGAGAGCGGGGGGAACAATGAGCAGTTCTTC.

This sequence joins TRBV7-8 and TRBJ2-1; 7 nucleotides align to TRBD2. This CDR3 comprises 16 residues. Germline CDR1 reads SGHVS; CDR2 reads FQNEAQ. V shed 2 bases, J shed 3 bases, and the junction held 7 bases outside the gene matches. CDR3 bases: TGTGCCAGCAGCTTAAACGAGCGGGGCAGCTACAATGAGCAGTTCTTC. This gives the protein CASSLNERGSYNEQFF.